This T cell receptor (beta chain) was documented in a study of cytomegalovirus exposure and HLA in healthy donors. This CDR3 has 17 amino acids. Germline lookup yields CDR1 LGHNA and CDR2 YNFKEQ. V was pared by 4 bases and J by 5 bases, with 11 bases of the junction left unmatched. Primers for the PCR totalled 60 Vbeta and 13 Jbeta. The method was immunoSEQ multiplex PCR; TCRdb's version includes in-frame clones alone and lacks a portion of them. In the table there are approximately 44,000 clones, 70% to 80% of which are singletons. The rearrangement uses TRBV4-2 and TRBJ2-7; 13 positions agree with TRBD2. The source of this sequence is a man younger than 45 in good health and CMV-seronegative. The sequenced sample was PBMCs. As DNA, the CDR3 is TGTGCCAGCAGCCCGACTAGCGGGAGGTCTTTGTACCACGAGCAGTACTTC. Translation gives CASSPTSGRSLYHEQYF.